Here is one T cell receptor (beta chain) with its context. Antigen specificity is unknown. This entry belongs to a study of vaccination effects on CD4 cells after COVID-19. The wider study: Two doses of either BNT162b2 or mRNA-1273 were given to each participant. Whole-study results and caveats: Healthy vaccinees' vaccine-induced clones included only 1 of 255 that recognized common cold coronaviruses. Small numbers of convalescent patients limited the study. It also lacked early post-infection timepoints.

Clones were sequenced by immunoSEQ multiplex PCR, and TCRdb holds only the in-frame ones, with some missing. The data contain fewer than 55,000 clones, 75% to 80% of them seen just once; the ten biggest clones take up around 6%. The ends lost 6 bases at V and 4 bases at J; junction bases unmatched: 6. The CDR3 contains 14 residues. Germline values: CDR1 LNHDA, CDR2 SQIVND (reference sequence). Sequencing in the ViraFEST assay came after antigen-specific CD4+ T cells had been expanded with viral peptide pools, which were used to stimulate PBMC. A roughly 10-day culture period preceded the isolation of CD4+ T cells. None of the vaccinated had previously contracted SARS-CoV-2, and their nucleocapsid antibodies tested negative. A half-volume exchange with IL-2 medium occurred on days 3 and 7.

The source material was CD4+ T cells from PBMCs cultured with HCoV-OC43 spike peptides, sampled before COVID-19 vaccination. The subset is: HCoV-OC43 spike overlapping peptide pool stimulation. The rearrangement uses TRBV19 and TRBJ2-1; 7 nucleotides agree with TRBD1. This sequence originates from a human donor who received a COVID-19 vaccine. This chain's CDR3 is CASRSSGQYNEQFF. For the CDR3, the DNA is TGTGCCAGTAGAAGCTCGGGACAGTACAATGAGCAGTTCTTC.